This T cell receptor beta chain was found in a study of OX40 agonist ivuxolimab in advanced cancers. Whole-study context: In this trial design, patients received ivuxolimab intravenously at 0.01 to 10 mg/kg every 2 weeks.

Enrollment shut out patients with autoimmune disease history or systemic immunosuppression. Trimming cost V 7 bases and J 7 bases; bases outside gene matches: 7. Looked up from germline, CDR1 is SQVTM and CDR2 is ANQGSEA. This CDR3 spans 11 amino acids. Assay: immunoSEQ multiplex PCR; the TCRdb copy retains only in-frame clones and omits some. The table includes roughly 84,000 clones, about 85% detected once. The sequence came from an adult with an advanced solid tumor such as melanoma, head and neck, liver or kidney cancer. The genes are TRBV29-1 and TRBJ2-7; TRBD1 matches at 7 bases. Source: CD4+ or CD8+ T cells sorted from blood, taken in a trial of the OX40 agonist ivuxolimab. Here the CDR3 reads CSGRQGGEQYF. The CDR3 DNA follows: TGCAGCGGAAGACAGGGTGGAGAGCAGTACTTC.